The T cell receptor (beta chain) described here comes from a study of T cells in Graves' hyperthyroidism and ophthalmopathy. General study points: From stable hyperthyroidism, ophthalmopathy was separated by a 13 V-J model.

Uncontrolled infection, other autoimmune disease, pregnancy or lactation led to exclusion. Amplification targeted TCR beta CDR3 regions from RNA transcripts. An initial round of RT-PCR targeting the TCR CDR3 relied on the HTBI primer set. In TCRdb, the multiplex PCR reads were re-called with MiXCR into one record per CDR3 protein. Among 400,000 to 500,000 distinct CDR3 sequences, roughly 15% were seen once, and the ten largest hold around 13%. V was trimmed by 4 bases and J by 4 bases, leaving 13 bases between them. The CDR3 runs to 14 residues. Germline V lookup: CDR1 KGHDR, CDR2 SFDVKD. This clonotype was recorded at least ten times. Antigen: not known.

The sequence came from a man in his late teens or twenties with Graves' ophthalmopathy. This chain links TRBV24-1 with TRBJ2-7; tentative D call: TRBD1 (6 bases). The specimen was blood. The CDR3 sequence: CATSDRDKLYEQYF. The CDR3, as DNA: TGTGCCACCAGTGACCGGGACAAATTGTACGAGCAGTACTTC.